This T cell receptor beta chain was captured in a study of cytomegalovirus exposure and HLA in healthy donors. Vbeta (60) and Jbeta (13) primers were used in the PCR. Study processing details: Roughly 80 million unique TCR beta chains, 9 million to 12 million shared, were counted in a later analysis. Assay: immunoSEQ multiplex PCR; the TCRdb copy retains only in-frame clones and omits some. The D gene and trimming were derived from the DNA, and the V and J assignments and clone size from that table. The sample shows roughly 120,000 clones, 82% of them seen only once. Study-level results: It is likely that the observed cluster of highly shared sequence variants was a sequencing artifact. On later analysis, the bulk of CMV-associated TCR beta chains appeared to be HLA-restricted.

Though probably carrying unrecorded immune exposures, donors were nominally healthy at sampling. This CDR3 contains 14 residues. Trimming took 0 bases from V and 4 from J, leaving 9 bases between them. The germline CDR1 and CDR2 sequences are MNHEY and SVGAGI. As concerns this clone: No antigen is known for it.

Input material: PBMCs. The chain links TRBV6-5 to TRBJ1-1, with D hard to call. The TCR sequence derives from a male donor in good health and CMV-seropositive. The CDR3 coding sequence is TGTGCCAGCAGTTACTCGCCAGGCGTCACTGAAGCTTTCTTT. Amino acid sequence: CASSYSPGVTEAFF.